This TCR beta chain was identified in a study of monozygotic twins with inflammatory bowel disease. The TCR libraries each used total RNA (3500 ng per library). Following a re-call of the 5' RACE reads, TCRdb has one entry per CDR3 protein and lacks DNA. This table holds about 140,000 distinct CDR3 sequences. This CDR3 has 16 residues. Study conclusions and caveats: Concordance status among twins (concordant versus discordant) showed no link to repertoire similarity, possibly from limited power.

With respect to this clonotype: No antigen is known for it.

The specimen was blood. This chain joins TRBV12-3 or TRBV12-4 and TRBJ2-3; with no DNA, the TCRdb D assignment of TRBD2 cannot be verified. The sequence came from a human donor with ulcerative colitis or Crohn's disease, or a healthy co-twin of an affected twin (not recorded which). The CDR3 protein is CASSPDAGGDTDTQYF.